This TCR beta chain was profiled in a study of T cells expressing NK-cell markers. The germline gives CDR1 MNHEY, CDR2 SMNVEV (reference sequence). The CDR3 runs to 16 residues. From its re-call of the 5' RACE reads, TCRdb lists each CDR3 protein once, without DNA. The specimen's table records about 460,000 distinct CDR3 sequences. Source material: blood T cells: a sorted CD56 or NKG2C T cell subset, CD4+ or CD8+ T cells, or bulk PBMC T cells (not recorded which). This TCR was recovered from a woman aged 50 to 60 in good health. V usage is TRBV27 and J usage is TRBJ2-1; no DNA is available, so the TRBD1 call from TCRdb remains unchecked. The CDR3 is CASSRLGTGGYNEQFF.